This entry describes one T cell receptor beta chain. The CDR3 extends over 15 amino acids. Germline V gene data show CDR1 as ENHRY and CDR2 as SYGVKD. The trim removed 4 bases at V and 1 base at J, leaving 3 bases unmatched. This record comes from a study of blood T cells in healthy people across ages. With a J-beta primer mix and a sample-barcoded 5' primer, a second PCR ran about 7 to 12 cycles. TCRdb passed the 5' RACE reads through MiXCR, listing each CDR3 protein once. The data contain hundreds of thousands of distinct CDR3 sequences, roughly 26% of them singletons. A further study also used this sample, focusing on T cells of mothers and their children. That report adds: In unrelated and related pairs, TCR recombination output is shaped in a similar way by thymic selection.

The chain links TRBV10-3 to TRBJ2-5; 10 nucleotides line up with TRBD2. The sequenced sample was blood. The clonotype originates from a boy between 5 and 17 years old in good health. The CDR3 nucleotides are TGTGCCATCAGTGCCAGCGGGGGGGCCCAAGAGACCCAGTACTTC. This gives the protein CAISASGGAQETQYF.